The clone carrying this T cell receptor beta chain was seen just once. Measured with immunoSEQ multiplex PCR; TCRdb has only the in-frame clones, and not every one. The repertoire holds some 500,000 clones, roughly 88% seen once, with 1.5% to 2% in the top ten. Membership in each cohort depended on participant-reported clinical history. This sample stems from a study of blood T cell repertoires in COVID-19. On the study more broadly: Researchers got acute and convalescent COVID-19 samples from the United States, Italy and Spain.

Germline values: CDR1 LNHDA, CDR2 SQIVND (reference sequence). V lost 4 bases, J lost 7 bases, and 16 bases lay in between. The CDR3 contains 15 residues. Sequences were obtained from PBMCs or T cells enriched from blood (not recorded which). The chain uses TRBV19 and TRBJ1-4; perhaps TRBD1 as D (6 bases). The source is a middle-aged woman who had recovered from COVID-19. The CDR3 bases are TGTGCCAGTAGTAGGGACACCATAGACGGTGAAAAACTGTTTTTT. Its protein is CASSRDTIDGEKLFF.